This T cell receptor (beta chain) came from a study of CD8 T cells in Susac syndrome. The multiple sclerosis controls were treatment-naive patients, and their relapsing-remitting disease was stable or active. Reverse transcription of about 0.45 to 1 ug RNA was performed with random hexamers. immunoSEQ multiplex PCR amplified TCR beta CDR3 across 54 Vbeta, 13 Jbeta. TCRdb re-derived calls from the immunoSEQ multiplex PCR reads in MiXCR, one entry per CDR3 protein. The sample has 170,000 or so distinct CDR3 sequences; around 93% are singletons. The CDR3 has 16 residues. Germline assignment: CDR1 DFQATT and CDR2 SNEGSKA (reference sequence). The V end was cut by 0 bases, the J end by 10 bases, with 19 bases between.

The source of this sequence is a human donor with multiple sclerosis. The source material was CD4+ T cells from PBMCs. This chain links TRBV20-1 with TRBJ1-6; D is unclear. CDR3 residues: CSARELGRIERSPLHF. The CDR3 DNA is TGCAGTGCTAGAGAACTAGGGAGGATTGAGAGATCACCCCTCCACTTT.